These 14 T cell receptor beta chains originate from one sample sequenced in a study of T cell responses to AZD1222 COVID-19 vaccine. Data came from immunoSEQ multiplex PCR; TCRdb stores just in-frame clones and leaves some out. Among about 140,000 clones listed, 80% to 95% were seen once. The sample here was peripheral blood, taken on day 0 of AZD1222 vaccination. All receptors derive from an adult in good health.

This CDR3 is CARSLPPPGVAAFF. CDR3 bases: TGTGCCAGAAGCTTGCCTCCCCCAGGTGTAGCCGCTTTCTTT. The chain is built from TRBV5-3 and TRBJ1-1, with D unresolved. TRBV5-3 is designated an ORF whose function remains uncertain. Between the trimmed V and J ends, which lost 1 base and 11 bases, there was a span of 18 bases. There are 14 residues in the CDR3.

The V gene is TRBV7-2, the J gene TRBJ1-4; the D is unclear. Germline V gives CDR1 SGHTA, CDR2 FQGNSA. V was pared by 4 bases and J by 7 bases, with 19 bases between. The CDR3 runs to 16 residues. Here the CDR3 reads CASSSETLLGREKLFF. Here the CDR3 DNA reads TGTGCCAGCAGCTCAGAGACCCTACTTGGGCGTGAAAAACTGTTTTTT.

The CDR3 reads CASSSQDRGQRDTEAFF. The CDR3 DNA sequence: TGTGCCAGCAGTTCGCAGGACAGGGGGCAGAGAGACACTGAAGCTTTCTTT. This chain links TRBV28 with TRBJ1-1; TRBD1 matches at 11 bases. The CDR3 spans 17 residues. Germline CDR1 and CDR2: MDHEN and SYDVKM. Trimming cost V 4 bases and J 3 bases; bases outside gene matches: 10.

The V gene is TRBV7-2, the J gene TRBJ1-2; TRBD1 matches at 10 bases. V gave up 3 bases and J gave up 2 bases; unmatched junction bases: 3. The CDR3 covers 15 residues. Germline CDR1 reads SGHTA; CDR2 reads FQGNSA. CDR3 sequence (DNA): TGTGCCAGCAGCTTTCTGGGACAGGGGAACTATGGCTACACCTTC. Translated, it gives CASSFLGQGNYGYTF. The full variable domain, completed using reference TRBV7-2 and TRBJ1-2, is GAGVSQSPSNKVTEKGKDVELRCDPISGHTALYWYRQSLGQGLEFLIYFQGNSAPDKSGLPSDRFSAERTGGSVSTLTIQRTQQEDSAVYLCASSFLGQGNYGYTFGSGTRLTVV.

The V and J genes are TRBV2 and TRBJ2-7; D is perhaps TRBD1 (5 bases). The length of the CDR3 is 15 residues. Per the germline V gene, CDR1 is SNHLY and CDR2 is FYNNEI. Trimming took 2 bases from V and 0 from J, leaving 11 bases between them. The CDR3 nucleotides are TGTGCCAGCAGTGAATTCCAGGGTCGCTCCTACGAGCAGTACTTC. It yields the protein CASSEFQGRSYEQYF.

This sequence joins TRBV29-1 and TRBJ1-3; D remains unclear. V shed 8 bases and J shed 1 base, with 12 bases lying between them. CDR3 length: 13 residues. Germline V gene sequence: CDR1 SQVTM, CDR2 ANQGSEA. The CDR3 DNA reads TGCAGCACAAAAGACACATCTGGAAACACCATATATTTT. Protein sequence: CSTKDTSGNTIYF. The complete variable domain, with remaining parts taken from reference TRBV29-1 and TRBJ1-3, reads SAVISQKPSRDICQRGTSLTIQCQVDSQVTMMFWYRQQPGQSLTLIATANQGSEATYESGFVIDKFPISRPNLTFSTLTVSNMSPEDSSIYLCSTKDTSGNTIYFGEGSWLTVV.

As to this clone: At one end the junction does not follow the germline gene, possibly because of a read error. This chain links TRBV9 with TRBJ2-6; no firm D call. This CDR3 contains 15 residues. Germline CDR1 is SGDLS and CDR2 is YYNGEE. CDR3 protein: CASSVDGVGANVLTF. The CDR3 DNA sequence: TGTGCCAGCAGTGTAGATGGGGTCGGGGCCAACGTCCTGACTTTC.

This clone was recorded once. The gene calls are TRBV5-1 and TRBJ2-3, with D uncertain. This CDR3 spans 14 amino acids. V was shortened by 3 bases and J by 6 bases, with 14 bases between the two germline ends. Looked up from germline, CDR1 is SGHRS and CDR2 is YFSETQ. The CDR3 region has the DNA TGCGCCAGCAGCTCCCTCCCCTCTGCCGATACGCAGTATTTT. It encodes CASSSLPSADTQYF.

Here the CDR3 reads CASSLDVGNTEAFF. The DNA for the CDR3 is TGCGCCAGCAGCTTGGACGTGGGAAACACTGAAGCTTTCTTT. The genes are TRBV5-1 and TRBJ1-1; the D is unclear. The CDR3 covers 14 residues. Looked up from germline, CDR1 is SGHRS and CDR2 is YFSETQ. The V end lost 0 bases, the J end lost 2 bases, and 8 bases lay between the germline ends. Full variable domain (outside the CDR3, taken from reference TRBV5-1 and TRBJ1-1): KAGVTQTPRYLIKTRGQQVTLSCSPISGHRSVSWYQQTPGQGLQFLFEYFSETQRNKGNFPGRFSGRQFSNSRSEMNVSTLELGDSALYLCASSLDVGNTEAFFGQGTRLTVV.

J is TRBJ2-5 and V is TRBV15; D is uncertain. V was clipped by 3 bases and J by 4 bases, with 18 bases between them. This CDR3 is built from 16 residues. Germline V gene data show CDR1 as LNHNV and CDR2 as YYDKDF (reference sequence). Written as DNA, the CDR3 is TGTGCCACCAGCAGTGACCGTCGGTGGCGTGGAGAGACCCAGTACTTC. It specifies CATSSDRRWRGETQYF. Full variable domain (rest looked up from reference TRBV15 and TRBJ2-5): DAMVIQNPRYQVTQFGKPVTLSCSQTLNHNVMYWYQQKSSQAPKLLFHYYDKDFNNEADTPDNFQSRRPNTSFCFLDIRSPGLGDTAMYLCATSSDRRWRGETQYFGPGTRLLVL.

The CDR3 DNA sequence: TGTGCCAGCATCTTTCACAATGAGCAGTTCTTC. Residues: CASIFHNEQFF. J is TRBJ2-1 and V is TRBV9, with unresolved D. The CDR3 length is 11 residues. V lost 6 bases to trimming and J lost 5 bases, with 6 bases between them. Germline V gene sequence: CDR1 SGDLS, CDR2 YYNGEE.

The rearrangement uses TRBV5-1 and TRBJ1-1, with 10 bases matching TRBD1. CDR1 SGHRS and CDR2 YFSETQ come from the germline V gene. This CDR3 has 15 residues. The J segment lost 3 bases and the V segment lost 8 bases, leaving 10 bases of the junction unmatched. The CDR3 loop reads CASKRQGAMDTEAFF. The CDR3 DNA reads TGCGCCAGTAAAAGACAGGGGGCAATGGACACTGAAGCTTTCTTT.

The CDR3 region is CASSDLVRSTDTQYF. In DNA form, the CDR3 reads TGTGCCAGCAGTGATCTGGTCAGGAGCACAGATACGCAGTATTTT. V gene TRBV2 combines with J gene TRBJ2-3, with D unresolved. The CDR3 is 15 amino acids. Deletions cut 3 bases from V and 0 bases from J, with 10 bases between. Germline V gives CDR1 SNHLY, CDR2 FYNNEI.

The chain uses TRBV5-5 and TRBJ2-1, with D unresolved. Per the germline V gene, CDR1 is SGHKS and CDR2 is YYEKEE (reference sequence). The CDR3 extends over 17 amino acids. V was cut by 2 bases and J by 0 bases, with 15 bases left in between. The CDR3 region has the DNA TGTGCCAGCAGCTTTAACGATAGATCGAGCTCCTACAATGAGCAGTTCTTC. It translates to CASSFNDRSSSYNEQFF. Variable domain in full (rest from reference TRBV5-5 and TRBJ2-1): DAGVTQSPTHLIKTRGQQVTLRCSPISGHKSVSWYQQVLGQGPQFIFQYYEKEERGRGNFPDRFSARQFPNYSSELNVNALLLGDSALYLCASSFNDRSSSYNEQFFGPGTRLTVL.